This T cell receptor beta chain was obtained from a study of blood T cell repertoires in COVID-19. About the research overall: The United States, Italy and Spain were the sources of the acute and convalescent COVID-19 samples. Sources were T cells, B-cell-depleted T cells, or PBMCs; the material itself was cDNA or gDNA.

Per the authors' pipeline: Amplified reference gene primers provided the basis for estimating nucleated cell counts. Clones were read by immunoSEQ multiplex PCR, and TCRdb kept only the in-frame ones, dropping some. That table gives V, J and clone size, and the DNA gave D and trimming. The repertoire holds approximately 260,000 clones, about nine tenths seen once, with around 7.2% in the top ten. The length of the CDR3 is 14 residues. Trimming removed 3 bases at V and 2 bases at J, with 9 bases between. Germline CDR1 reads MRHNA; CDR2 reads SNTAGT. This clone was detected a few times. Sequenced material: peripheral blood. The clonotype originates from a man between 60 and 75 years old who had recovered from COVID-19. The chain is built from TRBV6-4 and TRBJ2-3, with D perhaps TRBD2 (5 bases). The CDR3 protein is CASSDSADTDTQYF. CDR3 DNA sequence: TGTGCCAGCAGTGATAGCGCCGACACAGATACGCAGTATTTT.